Listed here are 9 T cell receptor beta chains from one sample, sequenced in a study of blood T cells in healthy people across ages. Primers used in a second PCR of roughly 6 to 11 cycles were a sample-barcoded 5' primer and a J-beta primer mix. TCRdb itself ran the 5' RACE reads through MiXCR, one entry per CDR3 protein. The table records about 290,000 distinct CDR3 sequences, 25% to 30% of them present only once. The sequenced sample was blood. The receptors originated from a woman in her seventies in good health.

The J gene is TRBJ2-5, the V gene TRBV5-1; D is possibly TRBD1 or TRBD2 (5 bases each). The germline V gene encodes CDR1 SGHRS and CDR2 YFSETQ. This CDR3 is 13 amino acids long. The germline V and J ends were trimmed by 0 bases and 11 bases, with 14 bases remaining between them. The CDR3, as DNA: TGCGCCAGCAGCTTGGGATCACAAGGGGAGCAGTACTTC. This encodes CASSLGSQGEQYF.

This sequence joins TRBV5-1 and TRBJ2-5; 10 bases align to TRBD2. After removal of 4 bases from V and 4 bases from J, the junction contained 13 bases not matched to a gene. The V gene's germline CDR1 is SGHRS and CDR2 YFSETQ. The CDR3 has 17 residues. The CDR3 coding sequence is TGCGCCAGCAGCCCCCTCACCCAGCGGGAGGGCAGAGAGACCCAGTACTTC. This sequence encodes CASSPLTQREGRETQYF.

This clonotype was found a few times. The rearrangement joins TRBV28 to TRBJ2-5, with 10 bases identical to TRBD2. Gene TRBJ2-1 matches the end of the DNA better, so the J call may be wrong. The CDR3 runs 14 residues. Germline CDR1 reads MDHEN; CDR2 reads SYDVKM. The CDR3 here is CASYSWGTSDEQFF. The CDR3 nucleotides read TGTGCCAGCTACTCGTGGGGGACTAGCGATGAGCAGTTCTTC.

The V and J genes are TRBV20-1 and TRBJ2-1, with 11 nucleotides matching TRBD2. Losses at the gene ends were 6 bases for V and 2 bases for J; bases not matched to a gene: 6. Germline assignment: CDR1 DFQATT and CDR2 SNEGSKA (reference sequence). The CDR3 extends over 15 amino acids. The DNA of the CDR3 is TGCAGTGCGGGACATAGCGGGAGGGCCTACAATGAGCAGTTCTTC. It is translated as CSAGHSGRAYNEQFF.

The chain carries TRBV18 and TRBJ1-5; perhaps TRBD1 as D (5 bases). The ends were cut back, 6 bases at V and 0 bases at J, with 12 bases in the middle. The germline V gene has CDR1 KGHSH and CDR2 LQKENI. The CDR3 is 15 residues long. CDR3 nucleotide sequence: TGTGCCAGCTCCCCGGGGCAGAATAGCAATCAGCCCCAGCATTTT. Translating gives CASSPGQNSNQPQHF.

The chain couples TRBV20-1 to TRBJ1-2; TRBD1 might be the D (5 bases). Germline-derived CDR1 and CDR2 are DFQATT and SNEGSKA (reference sequence). This CDR3 is built from 15 residues. The ends were cut back, 5 bases at V and 5 bases at J, with 21 bases in the middle. This CDR3 reads CSAPQTGPGSYGYTF. The CDR3 region has the DNA TGCAGTGCTCCCCAAACGGGACCGGGATCTTATGGCTACACCTTC.

The chain is built from TRBV29-1 and TRBJ2-5, with 7 bases that match TRBD1. Germline lookup yields CDR1 SQVTM and CDR2 ANQGSEA. The CDR3 is 15 residues long. The J segment lost 10 bases and the V segment lost 4 bases, leaving 18 bases of the junction unmatched. CDR3 nucleotide sequence: TGCAGCGTTGTCGTGGGGGACAGATCAAGAGACCGCCAGTACTTC. Translation: CSVVVGDRSRDRQYF.

J is TRBJ2-7 and V is TRBV6-2 or TRBV6-3; possible D gene TRBD2, 6 bases. V lost 6 bases and J lost 0, with 24 bases in between. The CDR3 contains 18 residues. Germline CDR1 reads MNHEY; CDR2 reads SVGEGT. CDR3 sequence: CASSPGTGGTRISYEQYF. The CDR3 DNA reads as TGTGCCAGCAGCCCCGGGACTGGCGGGACGAGAATCTCCTACGAGCAGTACTTC.

In its sample, this clonotype was seen a few times. CDR3 bases: TGTGCCAGCAGCCAGGCGACAGACTATGGCTACACCTTC. It encodes CASSQATDYGYTF. The chain carries TRBV3-1 and TRBJ1-2, with D maybe TRBD1 (5 bases). This CDR3 spans 13 amino acids. V was shortened by 3 bases and J by 3 bases, with 8 bases between the two germline ends. The V gene's germline CDR1 is LGHDT and CDR2 YNNKEL (reference sequence).